This is a list of T cell receptor beta chains from one sample in a study of beta chain features in type 1 diabetes. The repertoire was sequenced with immunoSEQ multiplex PCR; TCRdb's copy has only in-frame clones and lacks some. The data contain around 250,000 clones, about 14% of them seen just once; the ten biggest clones take up 0.026%. The specimen sequenced was naive CD4+ T cells from blood. Every receptor here comes from a woman in her thirties or forties in good health. Each CDR3 is given with its conserved first and last residue. D genes are given only for firm matches. Rows give clone size only sometimes, using once, few, many, or a class for an expanded clone.

j_call: TRBJ2-7
clone_size: few
v_call: TRBV27
d_call: TRBD1
cdr3_aa: CASSLVGQGAYEQYF
cdr3_nt: TGTGCCAGCAGTTTAGTGGGACAGGGTGCCTACGAGCAGTACTTC

j_call: TRBJ2-1
clone_size: few
v_call: TRBV10-3
d_call: NA
cdr3_aa: CAISHRWTEGYNEQFF
cdr3_nt: TGTGCCATCAGTCACCGTTGGACGGAGGGCTACAATGAGCAGTTCTTC

j_call: TRBJ1-4
clone_size: few
v_call: TRBV9
d_call: NA
cdr3_aa: CASSLRSENEKLFF
cdr3_nt: TGTGCCAGCAGCCTTCGAAGCGAAAATGAAAAACTGTTTTTT

j_call: TRBJ2-7
clone_size: once
v_call: TRBV11-2
d_call: NA
cdr3_aa: CASSLKGGPSYEQYF
cdr3_nt: TGTGCCAGCAGCTTAAAAGGGGGACCCTCCTACGAGCAGTACTTC

j_call: TRBJ2-7
clone_size: many
v_call: TRBV7-9
d_call: TRBD1
cdr3_aa: CASSRWTGEIYEQYF
cdr3_nt: TGTGCCAGCAGCCGCTGGACAGGGGAAATCTACGAGCAGTACTTC

j_call: TRBJ2-7
clone_size: few
v_call: TRBV6-5
d_call: NA
cdr3_aa: CASSYQVGVYEQYF
cdr3_nt: TGTGCCAGCAGTTATCAGGTCGGGGTCTACGAGCAGTACTTC

j_call: TRBJ2-1
clone_size: NA
v_call: TRBV7-2
d_call: TRBD2
cdr3_aa: CASSSNSGSSYNEQFF
cdr3_nt: TGTGCCAGCAGTAGTAACAGCGGGAGCTCCTACAATGAGCAGTTCTTC

j_call: TRBJ1-5
clone_size: few
v_call: TRBV18
d_call: TRBD1
cdr3_aa: CASSPGQGALQPQHF
cdr3_nt: TGTGCCAGCTCACCCGGACAGGGGGCCCTTCAGCCCCAGCATTTT

j_call: TRBJ1-4
clone_size: many
v_call: TRBV27
d_call: TRBD1
cdr3_aa: CASSLQGAGEKLFF
cdr3_nt: TGTGCCAGCAGTTTACAGGGGGCGGGTGAAAAACTGTTTTTT

j_call: TRBJ2-3
clone_size: few
v_call: TRBV27
d_call: TRBD2
cdr3_aa: CASGSGGSTDTQYF
cdr3_nt: TGTGCCAGCGGCAGCGGGGGGAGCACAGATACGCAGTATTTT

j_call: TRBJ1-2
clone_size: NA
v_call: TRBV29-1
d_call: NA
cdr3_aa: CSVVGDTHYGYTF
cdr3_nt: TGCAGCGTTGTGGGGGACACCCACTATGGCTACACCTTC

j_call: TRBJ2-3
clone_size: NA
v_call: TRBV5-1
d_call: TRBD2
cdr3_aa: CASSVGLAGTDTQYF
cdr3_nt: TGCGCCAGCAGCGTCGGACTAGCGGGGACAGATACGCAGTATTTT

j_call: TRBJ2-3
clone_size: few
v_call: TRBV29-1
d_call: NA
cdr3_aa: CSVEGDTDTQYF
cdr3_nt: TGCAGCGTTGAAGGAGACACAGATACGCAGTATTTT

j_call: TRBJ2-5
clone_size: NA
v_call: TRBV2
d_call: TRBD2
cdr3_aa: CASLETSGVPQYF
cdr3_nt: TGTGCCAGCTTAGAGACTAGCGGAGTCCCCCAGTACTTC

j_call: TRBJ2-1
clone_size: few
v_call: TRBV2
d_call: NA
cdr3_aa: CASRLLRSYNEQFF
cdr3_nt: TGTGCCAGCAGACTACTGCGCTCCTACAATGAGCAGTTCTTC

j_call: TRBJ2-2
clone_size: few
v_call: TRBV6-4
d_call: NA
cdr3_aa: CASSEERSGELFF
cdr3_nt: TGTGCCAGCAGTGAGGAGAGGTCCGGGGAGCTGTTTTTT

j_call: TRBJ1-1
clone_size: NA
v_call: TRBV7-9
d_call: NA
cdr3_aa: CASEQGGVSVNTEAFF
cdr3_nt: TGTGCCAGCGAACAGGGCGGAGTATCGGTGAACACTGAAGCTTTCTTT

j_call: TRBJ1-5
clone_size: NA
v_call: TRBV6-5
d_call: TRBD1
cdr3_aa: CASSSGQGKQPQHF
cdr3_nt: TGTGCCAGCAGCTCGGGACAGGGGAAACAGCCCCAGCATTTT

j_call: TRBJ2-3
clone_size: NA
v_call: TRBV29-1
d_call: TRBD2
cdr3_aa: CSVATSGGRGTQYF
cdr3_nt: TGCAGCGTTGCAACTAGCGGGGGGAGGGGTACGCAGTATTTT

j_call: TRBJ2-3
clone_size: few
v_call: TRBV7-9
d_call: TRBD2
cdr3_aa: CAGGGSDTQYF
cdr3_nt: TGTGCCGGGGGAGGGTCAGATACGCAGTATTTT

j_call: TRBJ2-7
clone_size: NA
v_call: TRBV19
d_call: TRBD1
cdr3_aa: CASRGQGLPYEQYF
cdr3_nt: TGTGCCAGTCGAGGACAGGGGCTCCCCTACGAGCAGTACTTC

j_call: TRBJ2-5
clone_size: few
v_call: TRBV5-1
d_call: TRBD2
cdr3_aa: CASSSRSGGPQETQYF
cdr3_nt: TGCGCCAGCAGCTCCCGAAGCGGGGGGCCACAAGAGACCCAGTACTTC